This entry concerns a single T cell receptor beta chain. Which antigen it targets is not known. Per-base quality was not reported, and no clone a single base away is much larger than it. The data are from a study of blood T cell repertoires in COVID-19 (dated by TCRdb to 2018 to 2021). About the investigation overall: Samples covering the acute and convalescent phases of COVID-19 were provided by collaborators in the United States, Italy and Spain. The material from the prospective study consisted of cDNA or gDNA derived from T cells, B-cell-depleted T cells, or PBMCs. Deeply sampled blood TCRbeta repertoires from subjects exposed to, actively infected with, or recovered from COVID-19 were included in the dataset. A freely available public database, intended as a resource for researchers studying the immune response to SARS-CoV-2, is where the repertoires were released. The samples were drawn from two sources: the first 160 participants of the ongoing ImmuneRACE study, and over 950 subjects contributed by 6 global collaborators. Nearly every sample came with metadata listing a de-identified subject ID, COVID-19 status, age in years and sex. HLA class I and class II types, where available, came from metadata supplied by the sample provider rather than from assay-based typing. On the study overall, not on this receptor specifically: The quantity of clinical and demographic metadata differed by source and by participant and was supplied without curation.

The germline V gene (reference sequence) specifies LNHDA as CDR1 and SQIVND as CDR2. From the cysteine up to the phenylalanine, the CDR3 has a length of 16 residues. Only the CDR3 portion is preserved as DNA: 48 bases, with reading frame beginning at the first base. Germline trimming amounts to 3 bases on V and 4 bases on J, with 8 as the count of junction bases outside the gene matches. Collaborating institutions collected whole blood in K2EDTA tubes following their own protocols. For TCRbeta analysis, collaborator samples were shipped as frozen whole blood, as isolated PBMCs, or as DNA extracted from either sample type. The immunoSEQ Assay, a bias-controlled multiplex PCR, was used to amplify TCRbeta CDR3 regions from genomic DNA. As for the authors' bioinformatics: Nucleated cell counts per sample were estimated from amplification of reference gene primers within the assay. Sequence reads were collapsed and filtered to measure the absolute abundance of every unique TCRbeta CDR3 rearrangement. For each sample, productive Simpson clonality was calculated as the square root of Simpson's diversity index across productive rearrangements. TCRdb took over this immuneACCESS table, retaining in-frame rearrangements with V and J assigned. Such tables are incomplete; in checked studies, under half of the missing clones stem from an unresolved V gene, and the remainder is unexplained. Clonal size and the V and J genes are those of that table, whereas D and trimming came from the DNA. Across this sample there are about 210,000 clones, with about four fifths seen only once. The ten largest make up about 8.1% of the sample.

The specimen sequenced was peripheral blood. This TCR was recovered from a woman aged 45-60 years with acute or convalescent COVID-19. In this chain, TRBV19 is recombined with TRBJ1-5, with 8 middle bases fitting TRBD1. The CDR3 has the sequence CASSIQGAVSNQPQHF. Here is the DNA: TGTGCCAGTAGTATTCAGGGGGCAGTTTCAAATCAGCCCCAGCATTTT.